The clone carrying this T cell receptor (beta chain) was counted once. Method: immunoSEQ multiplex PCR; TCRdb's copy keeps in-frame clones and lacks some. The profile covers fewer than 300,000 clones, with 84% appearing a single time and over 1.3% taken by the ten largest. This specimen comes from a study of blood T cell repertoires in COVID-19. Overall study: The United States, Italy and Spain supplied acute and convalescent COVID-19 samples. From T cells, B-cell-depleted T cells, or PBMCs came the material, which was cDNA or gDNA.

Germline lookup yields CDR1 MGHRA and CDR2 YSYEKL. The ends were cut back, 4 bases at V and 4 bases at J, with 17 bases in the middle. The CDR3 consists of 16 residues. The receptor was isolated from a human donor with COVID-19, enrolled during active disease. The donor label of this sample is uncertain. The sequenced sample was peripheral blood. V and J are TRBV4-1 and TRBJ1-5; D is unclear. CDR3 region: CASSLIAGITNQPQHF. CDR3 nucleotides: TGCGCCAGCAGCCTCATAGCCGGGATCACTAATCAGCCCCAGCATTTT.